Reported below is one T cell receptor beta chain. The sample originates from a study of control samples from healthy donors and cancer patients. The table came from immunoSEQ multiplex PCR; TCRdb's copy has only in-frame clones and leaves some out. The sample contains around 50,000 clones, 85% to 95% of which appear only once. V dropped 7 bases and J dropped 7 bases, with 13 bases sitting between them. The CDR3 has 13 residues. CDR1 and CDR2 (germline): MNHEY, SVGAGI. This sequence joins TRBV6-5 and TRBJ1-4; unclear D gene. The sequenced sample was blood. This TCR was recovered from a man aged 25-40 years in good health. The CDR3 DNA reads TGTGCCAGCAAGCTTAGTGGCGGTGAAAAACTGTTTTTT. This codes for CASKLSGGEKLFF.